The 15 T cell receptor beta chains below come from one sample, sequenced in a study of cytomegalovirus exposure and HLA in healthy donors. The PCR contained 60 Vbeta and 13 Jbeta primers. The assay was immunoSEQ multiplex PCR, and TCRdb's table has in-frame clones only and misses some. The sample contains under 200,000 clones, 78% of which appear only once. Sequencing was done on a sample of PBMCs. These receptors all stem from a woman aged 30 to 39 in good health and CMV-seropositive.

V gene TRBV9 combines with J gene TRBJ2-5; D gene ambiguous. The CDR3 extends over 14 amino acids. V shed 5 bases and J shed 5 bases, with 16 bases lying between them. The germline gives CDR1 SGDLS, CDR2 YYNGEE. The CDR3, as DNA: TGTGCCAGCAGTCCTCAACCTAGGCGGGAGACCCAGTACTTC. It yields the protein CASSPQPRRETQYF.

The V and J genes are TRBV7-6 and TRBJ2-2, with unresolved D. Trimming stripped 1 base from V and 3 bases from J, with 6 bases between. This CDR3 region has 14 residues. Germline-derived CDR1 and CDR2 are SGHVS and FNYEAQ. The CDR3 coding sequence is TGTGCCAGCAGCTTAGAATCATACACCGGGGAGCTGTTTTTT. It yields the protein CASSLESYTGELFF. Full variable domain (outside the CDR3, taken from reference TRBV7-6 and TRBJ2-2): GAGVSQSPRYKVTKRGQDVALRCDPISGHVSLYWYRQALGQGPEFLTYFNYEAQQDKSGLPNDRFSAERPEGSISTLTIQRTEQRDSAMYRCASSLESYTGELFFGEGSRLTVL.

The chain joins TRBV28 to TRBJ2-7; D is perhaps TRBD1 (5 bases). V was shortened by 1 base and J by 0 bases, with 13 bases between the two germline ends. Germline values: CDR1 MDHEN, CDR2 SYDVKM. The CDR3 spans 16 residues. This CDR3 reads CASSLFLTDSSYEQYF. CDR3 DNA sequence: TGTGCCAGCAGTTTATTCTTGACAGACAGCTCCTACGAGCAGTACTTC.

This chain links TRBV5-1 with TRBJ2-5; possibly TRBD2 for D (6 bases). Germline CDR1 is SGHRS and CDR2 is YFSETQ. The CDR3 length is 14 residues. The germline V and J ends were trimmed by 6 bases and 2 bases, with 14 bases remaining between them. The CDR3 bases are TGCGCCAGCAACGGAGGGACGGAACAAGAGACCCAGTACTTC. Translated: CASNGGTEQETQYF.

The rearrangement uses TRBV6-1 and TRBJ1-2; 8 bases map to TRBD1. This CDR3 spans 14 amino acids. Germline V gene sequence: CDR1 MNHNS, CDR2 SASEGT. V trimming: 4 bases; J trimming: 8 bases; junction bases outside the gene matches: 9. Written as DNA, the CDR3 is TGTGCCAGCAGTGTTGACAGGGGAGAAACGGGCTACACCTTC. It codes for CASSVDRGETGYTF.

This clone has a single count. The chain is built from TRBV28 and TRBJ1-2; 9 bases match TRBD1. The CDR3 consists of 15 residues. The V segment lost 2 bases and the J segment 5 bases; nucleotides outside the gene matches: 6. Germline V gene lookup returns CDR1 MDHEN and CDR2 SYDVKM. CDR3 DNA: TGTGCCAGCAGTTTAAAATGGACAGGGGATTATGGCTACACCTTC. Translated: CASSLKWTGDYGYTF.

This clone turned up a few times. The chain couples TRBV7-9 to TRBJ2-2; weak D call: TRBD1 (6 bases). V lost 5 bases, J lost 1 base, and 11 bases lay in between. Germline CDR1 SEHNR, CDR2 FQNEAQ (reference sequence). The CDR3 runs to 15 residues. CDR3 coding DNA: TGTGCCAGCAGCCACAAGGACAGGAACACCGGGGAGCTGTTTTTT. Translated, it gives CASSHKDRNTGELFF.

The sample holds one count of this clone. The chain carries TRBV20-1 and TRBJ2-1, with D perhaps TRBD2 (5 bases). The CDR3 extends over 11 amino acids. Germline values: CDR1 DFQATT, CDR2 SNEGSKA (reference sequence). Deletions cut 0 bases from V and 10 bases from J, with 7 bases between. CDR3 loop: CSARELGEQFF. The CDR3 DNA reads as TGCAGTGCTAGAGAACTAGGAGAGCAGTTCTTC.

The chain carries TRBV7-2 and TRBJ1-2, with D unresolved. The length of the CDR3 is 14 residues. With 0 bases removed from V and 6 bases from J, the gap between germline ends came to 11 bases. Germline V gene lookup returns CDR1 SGHTA and CDR2 FQGNSA. CDR3 in amino acids: CASSLAVSGHGYTF. CDR3 in DNA: TGTGCCAGCAGCTTAGCTGTCAGTGGCCATGGCTACACCTTC.

This clone was seen a single time. The chain joins TRBV2 to TRBJ2-1; TRBD2 might be the D (5 bases). Deletions cut 3 bases from V and 6 bases from J, with 15 bases between. This CDR3 contains 15 residues. Germline CDR1 SNHLY, CDR2 FYNNEI. CDR3 sequence reads: CASSEARTRVNEQFF. DNA for the CDR3: TGTGCCAGCAGTGAGGCCAGAACGAGGGTCAATGAGCAGTTCTTC.

The rearrangement uses TRBV7-2 and TRBJ2-7; no reliable D call. The CDR3 spans 15 residues. CDR1 is SGHTA and CDR2 is FQGNSA in the germline V gene. V was shortened by 3 bases and J by 7 bases, with 19 bases between the two germline ends. As DNA, the CDR3 is TGTGCCAGCAGCTTTTCGGGTACAACGTATTCGGAGCAGTACTTC. It encodes CASSFSGTTYSEQYF.

This rearrangement joins TRBV28 to TRBJ1-5; unclear D gene. The CDR3 is made up of 13 amino acids. Trimming cost V 3 bases and J 7 bases, with 10 bases left between them. Germline V CDR1 and CDR2: MDHEN, SYDVKM. CDR3 coding DNA: TGTGCCAGCAGTTTGCCGGGAGGGCAGCCCCAGCATTTT. Protein product: CASSLPGGQPQHF.

V is TRBV6-1 and J is TRBJ1-1, with D perhaps TRBD1 (5 bases). The CDR3 is 16 amino acids. V was clipped by 3 bases and J by 7 bases, with 21 bases between them. The germline gives CDR1 MNHNS, CDR2 SASEGT. CDR3 coding DNA: TGTGCCAGCAGTGACGGGGGAGCAGGTTTCGGGTTTGAAGCTTTCTTT. Translated: CASSDGGAGFGFEAFF.

This clone has more than one count but fewer than ten. The V and J genes are TRBV11-2 and TRBJ1-1, with a weak D call TRBD1 (5 bases). This CDR3 contains 14 residues. The V gene lost 0 bases and the J gene lost 4 bases, with 9 bases spanning the gap. Germline loops: CDR1 SGHAT, CDR2 FQNNGV. The CDR3 coding sequence is TGTGCCAGCAGCTTAGAGGCAGGGTCCACTGAAGCTTTCTTT. It encodes CASSLEAGSTEAFF.

This chain connects TRBV5-1 to TRBJ2-3; TRBD2 aligns across 10 bases. Losses at the gene ends were 0 bases for V and 4 bases for J; bases not matched to a gene: 5. The CDR3 covers 16 residues. Germline lookup yields CDR1 SGHRS and CDR2 YFSETQ. For the CDR3, the DNA is TGCGCCAGCAGCTTGGAACCTAGCGGGAGTCCAGATACGCAGTATTTT. It specifies CASSLEPSGSPDTQYF.